Sequencing of this T cell receptor (beta chain) was carried out in a study of blood T cells in healthy people across ages. Notes on the study in general: Possibly confounding the expanded clonotype changes was the fact that donor CMV status was unknown. Age showed a roughly linear inverse relationship with TCR beta diversity per million T cells.

This clonotype has a handful of counts. Antigen specificity is unknown. A second about 6 to 12 cycle PCR used barcoded and J-beta primers. A 12-random-nucleotide template-switch adaptor tagged each cDNA molecule. MiXCR, applied by TCRdb to the 5' RACE reads, yields one record per CDR3 protein. This sample yields roughly 1,700,000 distinct CDR3 sequences, of which roughly 30% are seen a single time; 7.7% belongs to the top ten. Whenever a sample was processed, at least 6.5 million PBMCs were isolated. CDR1 and CDR2 (germline): SNHLY, FYNNEI. Between the trimmed V and J ends, which lost 5 bases and 3 bases, there was a span of 10 bases. The CDR3 spans 13 residues.

The source is a woman aged 25 to 39 in good health. This rearrangement joins TRBV2 to TRBJ1-2; D remains unclear. The sequenced sample was blood. DNA of the CDR3: TGTGCCAGCAGTAGTCAGGAACACTATGGCTACACCTTC. It is translated as CASSSQEHYGYTF.